Each of the 13 T cell receptor beta chains below was sequenced from the same sample in a study of shared clonotypes between healthy human individuals. Produced via immunoSEQ multiplex PCR; TCRdb's table is partial and in-frame only. The sample includes fewer than 1 million clones, about 97% of them seen just once. Naive CD8 populations comprised CD45RO-negative cells positively selected for CCR7, excluding terminally differentiated effector memory CD45RA+ cells. Sequencing was carried out using naive CD8+ T cells sorted from blood. The receptors were sampled from a man aged 25-45 years in good health.

V gene TRBV7-9 combines with J gene TRBJ2-7, with 9 bases fitting TRBD2. CDR3 length: 15 amino acids. Germline trimming cut 5 bases from V and 4 bases from J; bases unmatched to any gene: 9. Germline values: CDR1 SEHNR, CDR2 FQNEAQ (reference sequence). CDR3 loop: CASSLQAGGLYEQYF. For the CDR3, the DNA is TGTGCCAGCAGCCTTCAAGCGGGAGGACTGTACGAGCAGTACTTC.

This sequence joins TRBV5-6 and TRBJ2-7; weak D call: TRBD1 (6 bases). CDR1 SGHDT and CDR2 YYEEEE come from the germline V gene. V was shortened by 4 bases and J by 5 bases, with 13 bases between the two germline ends. The CDR3 is 13 amino acids. DNA for the CDR3: TGTGCCAGCAGCCGAGACCGGGACAACGAGCAGTACTTC. It specifies CASSRDRDNEQYF.

This chain links TRBV7-9 with TRBJ2-1; 12 bases fit TRBD2. The CDR3 spans 19 residues. Per the germline V gene, CDR1 is SEHNR and CDR2 is FQNEAQ (reference sequence). J was trimmed by 5 bases and V by 7 bases; bases with no gene match: 18. CDR3 sequence reads: CASTELSSGRGLTHNEQFF. The CDR3 DNA sequence: TGTGCCAGCACCGAACTATCTAGCGGGAGGGGGCTGACTCACAATGAGCAGTTCTTC.

The V and J genes are TRBV7-8 and TRBJ2-2, with unresolved D. The CDR3 runs to 16 residues. V was clipped by 1 base and J by 2 bases, with 11 bases between them. In germline, CDR1 is SGHVS, CDR2 FQNEAQ. The CDR3 sequence is CASSLERLSNTGELFF. The CDR3 region has the DNA TGTGCCAGCAGCTTAGAAAGGCTTTCAAACACCGGGGAGCTGTTTTTT.

The rearrangement joins TRBV2 to TRBJ2-2, with 9 nucleotides matching TRBD1. V shed 4 bases, J shed 7 bases, and the junction held 4 bases outside the gene matches. Germline-derived CDR1 and CDR2 are SNHLY and FYNNEI. CDR3 length: 14 residues. The CDR3 nucleotides read TGTGCCAGCAGTGTAGGACAGGGGAGCGGGGAGCTGTTTTTT. Protein: CASSVGQGSGELFF. Filled out from reference TRBV2 and TRBJ2-2, the complete variable domain reads EPEVTQTPSHQVTQMGQEVILRCVPISNHLYFYWYRQILGQKVEFLVSFYNNEISEKSEIFDDQFSVERPDGSNFTLKIRSTKLEDSAMYFCASSVGQGSGELFFGEGSRLTVL.

This clone was recorded only once. One junction end disagrees with the germline gene, perhaps due to a read error. This rearrangement joins TRBV7-7 to TRBJ2-1, with 7 bases matching TRBD2. This CDR3 has 16 amino acids. CDR1 is SSHAT, CDR2 FNYEAQ, per germline (reference sequence). CDR3 bases: TGTGCTAGCAGCGTACCTAGCGGTAGCTCCTACAATGAGCAGTTCTTC. Its translation: CASSVPSGSSYNEQFF.

V gene TRBV7-8 combines with J gene TRBJ2-2; D uncertain. Between the trimmed V and J ends, which lost 10 bases and 3 bases, there was a span of 21 bases. The CDR3 consists of 16 residues. Looked up from germline, CDR1 is SGHVS and CDR2 is FQNEAQ. The CDR3 here is CATPTQVEGDTGELFF. The CDR3 DNA reads TGTGCCACCCCGACCCAGGTCGAAGGAGACACCGGGGAGCTGTTTTTT.

This sequence joins TRBV13 and TRBJ2-3, with D perhaps TRBD1 (5 bases). Trimming removed 3 bases at V and 2 bases at J, with 21 bases between. The germline V gene has CDR1 PRHDT and CDR2 FYEKMQ (reference sequence). This CDR3 has 18 residues. The CDR3 DNA sequence: TGTGCCAGCAGCTTTGGCCAGACAGAGAACCTGCCCACAGATACGCAGTATTTT. It yields the protein CASSFGQTENLPTDTQYF.

The genes are TRBV7-2 and TRBJ1-1; D gene uncertain. The CDR3 is 14 amino acids. Germline CDR1 and CDR2: SGHTA and FQGNSA. The germline V and J ends were trimmed by 1 base and 5 bases, with 11 bases remaining between them. The CDR3 here is CASSLGYAGTEAFF. In DNA form, the CDR3 reads TGTGCCAGCAGCTTAGGCTATGCGGGGACTGAAGCTTTCTTT.

The CDR3 spells CASSSPTPSGSSYEQYF. As DNA, the CDR3 is TGTGCCAGCAGCTCACCCACACCTAGCGGTAGCTCCTACGAGCAGTACTTC. This chain connects TRBV7-9 to TRBJ2-7, with TRBD2 matching 7 bases. The CDR3 totals 17 residues. Germline values: CDR1 SEHNR, CDR2 FQNEAQ (reference sequence). With V trimmed by 4 bases and J by 0 bases, 12 bases remained unmatched. The whole variable domain, filled in from reference TRBV7-9 and TRBJ2-7, reads DTGVSQNPRHKITKRGQNVTFRCDPISEHNRLYWYRQTLGQGPEFLTYFQNEAQLEKSRLLSDRFSAERPKGSFSTLEIQRTEQGDSAMYLCASSSPTPSGSSYEQYFGPGTRLTVT.

The chain couples TRBV11-2 to TRBJ1-1; unclear D gene. The CDR3 loop spans 13 amino acids. Trimming shortened V by 4 bases and J by 1 base, and 7 bases separated the two germline ends. Germline assignment: CDR1 SGHAT and CDR2 FQNNGV. CDR3 region: CASSSNPNTEAFF. The DNA for the CDR3 is TGTGCCAGCAGCTCTAATCCGAACACTGAAGCTTTCTTT.

The chain combines TRBV7-8 with TRBJ2-1; the D gene is possibly TRBD2 (6 bases). Germline lookup yields CDR1 SGHVS and CDR2 FQNEAQ. V lost 5 bases to trimming and J lost 7 bases, with 21 bases between them. This CDR3 is 16 amino acids long. The CDR3 bases are TGTGCCAGCAGCCCGGAGGTAGCGGCCTCATTAAATGAGCAGTTCTTC. Translation gives CASSPEVAASLNEQFF.

Details on this clone: Other nucleotide sequences in the sample specify the same CDR3. This sequence joins TRBV27 and TRBJ2-1; 8 nucleotides agree with TRBD2. J was trimmed by 7 bases and V by 0 bases; bases with no gene match: 2. The length of the CDR3 is 14 residues. Germline lookup yields CDR1 MNHEY and CDR2 SMNVEV (reference sequence). Written as DNA, the CDR3 is TGTGCCAGCAGTTTATCTCCTAGCGGGAATGAGCAGTTCTTC. It encodes CASSLSPSGNEQFF.